This T cell receptor beta chain was captured in a study of OX40 agonist ivuxolimab in advanced cancers. Turning to the study itself: Among those treated, three patients had partial responses, one with hepatocellular carcinoma and two with cutaneous melanoma.

The protocol was immunoSEQ multiplex PCR, while the TCRdb copy is restricted to in-frame clones and leaves out a portion. The sample contains some 71,000 clones, 80% to 85% of which appear only once. V was cut by 1 base and J by 5 bases, with 11 bases left in between. Per germline, CDR1 MGHRA and CDR2 YSYEKL. This CDR3 is built from 15 residues. This material consisted of CD4+ or CD8+ T cells sorted from blood, taken in a trial of the OX40 agonist ivuxolimab. This sequence joins TRBV4-1 and TRBJ1-4; D not certain. This receptor was obtained from an adult with an advanced solid tumor such as melanoma, head and neck, liver or kidney cancer. The CDR3 reads CASSQGSTVNEKLFF. The CDR3 coding sequence is TGCGCCAGCAGCCAAGGTTCCACGGTGAATGAAAAACTGTTTTTT.